This TCR beta chain was found in a study of radiotherapy plus CTLA-4 blockade in lung cancer. General study results and limits: Per reports, early blood T cell clone dynamics, plus interferon-beta, forecast response most strongly. There was expansion of tumor-derived TCR clones in blood after radiotherapy plus ipilimumab.

This clone was seen a handful of times. Its antigen is unidentified. Focal radiation plus CTLA-4 blockade with ipilimumab was administered to patients who had chemo-refractory metastatic non-small-cell lung cancer. The data were produced by immunoSEQ multiplex PCR, yet TCRdb's version contains in-frame clones alone and is incomplete. The sample shows tens of thousands of clones, 76% of them seen only once. CDR3 length: 17 amino acids. Germline V gene sequence: CDR1 SGDLS, CDR2 YYNGEE. Trimming at V came to 1 base and at J to 7 bases, leaving 12 bases not matched to a gene. The clonotype was recovered from a human donor with non-small cell lung cancer whose response to radiotherapy plus ipilimumab could not be evaluated. Some clones in this sample may be carry-over from other donors' samples. Sequenced material: peripheral blood, taken from a patient treated with radiotherapy plus ipilimumab. This sequence joins TRBV9 and TRBJ2-7, with 12 bases lining up with TRBD1. The CDR3 region is CASSVLGWGQGAEEQYF. CDR3 sequence (DNA): TGTGCCAGCAGCGTACTAGGTTGGGGACAGGGGGCCGAAGAGCAGTACTTC.